The 21 T cell receptor beta chains reported below all come from one sample, sequenced in a study of blood T cell repertoires in COVID-19 (dated by TCRdb to about 2020). Libraries were constructed by the immunoSEQ multiplex PCR assay. This is the immuneACCESS table as TCRdb keeps it, with only in-frame sequences that have V and J called. A part of the clones is gone; compared with another copy, unresolved V genes explain less than half, and the rest is unexplained. The sample yields some 180,000 clones; 65% to 90% were counted once. The ten biggest clones cover approximately 13% of the sample. What was sequenced was peripheral blood. Every receptor here comes from a human donor in a cohort sampled during active COVID-19.

This clone was detected once. The V gene is TRBV28, the J gene TRBJ1-5, with D unresolved. Germline V gene sequence: CDR1 MDHEN, CDR2 SYDVKM. V gave up 6 bases and J gave up 0 bases, with 9 bases separating them. The CDR3 runs to 14 residues. The CDR3 here is CASRRFYSNQPQHF. CDR3 DNA: TGTGCCAGCAGGCGCTTCTATAGCAATCAGCCCCAGCATTTT.

The chain has TRBV28 and TRBJ1-1, with 7 bases identical to TRBD1. Germline V gene data show CDR1 as MDHEN and CDR2 as SYDVKM. V lost 5 bases, J lost 1 base, and 13 bases stayed unmatched. The CDR3 has 17 residues. CDR3 in DNA: TGTGCCAGCAGTGTATCGTTTACAGGGGTCACGAACACTGAAGCTTTCTTT. Protein sequence: CASSVSFTGVTNTEAFF.

This clone was seen more than once but under ten times. V gene TRBV3-1 (or the pseudogene TRBV3-2) combines with J gene TRBJ2-7, with D possibly matching TRBD2 (5 bases). Trimming stripped 3 bases from V and 3 bases from J, with 15 bases between. The V gene's germline CDR1 is LGHDT and CDR2 YNNKEL (reference sequence). The CDR3 extends over 15 amino acids. This chain's CDR3 is CASSQTMDGYYEQYF. The CDR3 DNA sequence: TGTGCCAGCAGCCAGACTATGGACGGTTACTACGAGCAGTACTTC.

This clone was seen a handful of times. The rearrangement uses TRBV19 and TRBJ2-7; TRBD2 might be the D (5 bases). CDR1 is LNHDA and CDR2 is SQIVND in the germline V gene (reference sequence). The CDR3 has 14 amino acids. Trimming shortened V by 2 bases and J by 2 bases, and 10 bases separated the two germline ends. In nucleotides, the CDR3 is TGTGCCAGTAGTATATCTGCGGAGGCCTACGAGCAGTACTTC. Its translation is CASSISAEAYEQYF. Filled out from reference TRBV19 and TRBJ2-7, the complete variable domain reads DGGITQSPKYLFRKEGQNVTLSCEQNLNHDAMYWYRQDPGQGLRLIYYSQIVNDFQKGDIAEGYSVSREKKESFPLTVTSAQKNPTAFYLCASSISAEAYEQYFGPGTRLTVT.

This rearrangement joins TRBV7-2 to TRBJ2-5, with 12 bases identical to TRBD2. Trimming removed 3 bases from V and 5 bases from J; junction bases left unmatched: 1. Germline V gene sequence: CDR1 SGHTA, CDR2 FQGNSA. CDR3 size: 14 residues. CDR3 nucleotides: TGTGCCAGCAGCTTGACTAGCGGGAGTGAGACCCAGTACTTC. Its protein product is CASSLTSGSETQYF.

The rearrangement links TRBV5-1 to TRBJ2-2; 9 bases map to TRBD2. The CDR3 has 14 residues. Germline V gives CDR1 SGHRS, CDR2 YFSETQ. V lost 8 bases to trimming and J lost 6 bases; unmatched junction nucleotides: 8. For the CDR3, the DNA is TGCGCCAGTCAGATAGCGGGAGTTTCCGGGGAGCTGTTTTTT. It translates to CASQIAGVSGELFF.

Only one count was recorded for this clone. The genes are TRBV28 and TRBJ1-5, with TRBD1 matching 7 bases. This CDR3 is 14 amino acids long. Germline assignment: CDR1 MDHEN and CDR2 SYDVKM. Trimming removed 4 bases from V and 6 bases from J; junction bases left unmatched: 6. The CDR3, as DNA: TGTGCCAGCAGTTGGGGACAGACTGGTCAGCCCCAGCATTTT. Its translation is CASSWGQTGQPQHF. The full variable domain, its missing parts supplied by reference TRBV28 and TRBJ1-5, is DVKVTQSSRYLVKRTGEKVFLECVQDMDHENMFWYRQDPGLGLRLIYFSYDVKMKEKGDIPEGYSVSREKKERFSLILESASTNQTSMYLCASSWGQTGQPQHFGDGTRLSIL.

The chain employs TRBV27 and TRBJ2-7; D might be TRBD2 (6 bases). Germline V CDR1 and CDR2: MNHEY, SMNVEV (reference sequence). The CDR3 runs 15 residues. The ends were cut back, 3 bases at V and 3 bases at J, with 15 bases in the middle. The CDR3 region is CASSFRRVPSYEQYF. DNA of the CDR3: TGTGCCAGCAGTTTTCGGAGGGTGCCAAGCTACGAGCAGTACTTC.

V usage is TRBV11-3 and J usage is TRBJ2-7; 8 positions agree with TRBD2. Germline loops: CDR1 SGHNT, CDR2 YENEEA. The J segment lost 7 bases and the V segment lost 4 bases, leaving 9 bases of the junction unmatched. The CDR3 consists of 14 residues. The CDR3 loop is CASSSEGLGGEQYF. The CDR3 DNA reads as TGTGCCAGCAGCTCGGAGGGACTAGGGGGTGAGCAGTACTTC.

This chain connects TRBV30 to TRBJ1-2; D not resolved. This CDR3 has 14 amino acids. CDR1 is GTSNPN, CDR2 SVGIG, per germline (reference sequence). Trimming pared 4 bases from V and 2 bases from J, leaving 14 bases between. The CDR3 DNA reads TGTGCCTGGACCCCGGGAGAGGTGAACTATGGCTACACCTTC. It is translated as CAWTPGEVNYGYTF.

J is TRBJ2-3 and V is TRBV5-6; perhaps TRBD2 as D (6 bases). V shed 8 bases and J shed 1 base, with 14 bases lying between them. The CDR3 is 14 amino acids. Germline CDR1 reads SGHDT; CDR2 reads YYEEEE. The CDR3 reads CASQREFGTDTQYF. The DNA for the CDR3 is TGTGCCAGTCAACGGGAGTTCGGCACAGATACGCAGTATTTT.

The chain employs TRBV28 and TRBJ2-7; unclear D gene. The V end lost 2 bases, the J end lost 5 bases, and 4 bases lay between the germline ends. This CDR3 contains 11 residues. The germline V gene encodes CDR1 MDHEN and CDR2 SYDVKM. CDR3 nucleotides: TGTGCCAGCAGTTTACTAAACGAGCAGTACTTC. It translates to CASSLLNEQYF.

The chain couples TRBV23-1 to TRBJ1-3; tentative D call: TRBD1 (6 bases). TRBV23-1 is known as an ORF, though its function is uncertain. V lost 2 bases, J lost 0 bases, and 17 bases lay in between. The CDR3 length is 18 residues. CDR3 in DNA: TGCGCCAGCAGTCAACCCGGGACACCTTACTGCTCTGGAAACACCATATATTTT. This encodes CASSQPGTPYCSGNTIYF.

This clone was recorded many times. The rearrangement links TRBV19 to TRBJ1-5, with 8 bases aligning to TRBD1. Germline V CDR1 and CDR2: LNHDA, SQIVND (reference sequence). This CDR3 has 15 amino acids. V lost 7 bases and J lost 6; bases outside the gene matches: 11. The CDR3 spells CASKSGTGGSQPQHF. In nucleotides, the CDR3 is TGTGCCAGTAAATCCGGGACAGGAGGGAGTCAGCCCCAGCATTTT.

The V gene is TRBV4-1, the J gene TRBJ2-2; 8 bases are shared with TRBD2. From germline, CDR1 is MGHRA and CDR2 YSYEKL. The V segment lost 4 bases and the J segment 3 bases; nucleotides outside the gene matches: 13. CDR3 size: 18 residues. The CDR3 protein is CASSPRSRAGEDTGELFF. CDR3 sequence (DNA): TGCGCCAGCAGCCCCAGAAGTCGAGCGGGAGAGGACACCGGGGAGCTGTTTTTT.

The V call is TRBV19, the J call TRBJ2-1; 7 bases fit TRBD1. The CDR3 consists of 15 residues. Germline CDR1 reads LNHDA; CDR2 reads SQIVND (reference sequence). Trimming removed 6 bases from V and 4 bases from J; junction bases left unmatched: 9. This CDR3 is CASSPQQGQYNEQFF. The DNA of the CDR3 is TGTGCCAGTAGCCCTCAACAGGGGCAATACAATGAGCAGTTCTTC.

This clone was seen just once. This chain uses TRBV19 with TRBJ2-3; D gene unclear. Trimming took 0 bases from V and 5 from J, leaving 3 bases between them. The CDR3 extends over 12 amino acids. CDR1 is LNHDA, CDR2 SQIVND, per germline (reference sequence). The CDR3 spells CASSIDGDTQYF. The CDR3 region has the DNA TGTGCCAGTAGTATAGACGGAGATACGCAGTATTTT. Supplemented by reference TRBV19 and TRBJ2-3, the full variable domain reads DGGITQSPKYLFRKEGQNVTLSCEQNLNHDAMYWYRQDPGQGLRLIYYSQIVNDFQKGDIAEGYSVSREKKESFPLTVTSAQKNPTAFYLCASSIDGDTQYFGPGTRLTVL.

The V and J genes are TRBV28 and TRBJ1-5, with 7 bases aligning to TRBD1. CDR3 size: 15 residues. V lost 5 bases and J lost 1; bases outside the gene matches: 5. The germline gives CDR1 MDHEN, CDR2 SYDVKM. CDR3 in amino acids: CASSPTGQSNQPQHF. The CDR3, as DNA: TGTGCCAGCAGTCCCACGGGACAGAGCAATCAGCCCCAGCATTTT.

The V gene is TRBV9, the J gene TRBJ2-5; D is undetermined. In germline, CDR1 is SGDLS, CDR2 YYNGEE. V was cut by 4 bases and J by 4 bases, with 17 bases left in between. The CDR3 extends over 15 amino acids. DNA of the CDR3: TGTGCCAGCAGCCCCGGATTGCCTAGAGCAGAGACCCAGTACTTC. Translated: CASSPGLPRAETQYF.

This clone was detected a few times. CDR3 amino acids: CASSLPGIADTQYF. As DNA, the CDR3 is TGCGCCAGCAGCTTGCCAGGGATAGCAGATACGCAGTATTTT. The V and J genes are TRBV5-1 and TRBJ2-3; tentatively, D is TRBD1 (5 bases). Germline CDR1 and CDR2: SGHRS and YFSETQ. CDR3 length equals 14 residues. The V end was cut by 1 base, the J end by 4 bases, with 10 bases between. Variable domain in full (rest from reference TRBV5-1 and TRBJ2-3): KAGVTQTPRYLIKTRGQQVTLSCSPISGHRSVSWYQQTPGQGLQFLFEYFSETQRNKGNFPGRFSGRQFSNSRSEMNVSTLELGDSALYLCASSLPGIADTQYFGPGTRLTVL.

About this clone itself: Other DNA sequences of this sample code for an identical CDR3. V gene TRBV28 combines with J gene TRBJ1-4; D remains ambiguous. From germline, CDR1 is MDHEN and CDR2 SYDVKM. The CDR3 sequence is 13 residues long. Trimming removed 5 bases from V and 3 bases from J, with 7 bases in between. In nucleotides, the CDR3 is TGTGCCAGCAGTACCCCAGCTAATGAAAAACTGTTTTTT. It specifies CASSTPANEKLFF.